These 3 T cell receptor beta chains share one sample of origin, sequenced in a study of shared clonotypes between healthy human individuals. Using immunoSEQ multiplex PCR, the repertoire was profiled, and TCRdb retains in-frame clones only, with some absent. Found here are millions of clones, over 85% of them singletons; the top ten hold approximately 0.13%. Material: naive CD4+ T cells sorted from blood. Subset given: CD45RA+ positively selected. The receptors stem from a man in his late teens or twenties in good health.

This clone has only one observation. The sample holds other DNA sequences that translate to the same CDR3. The J gene is TRBJ2-6, the V gene TRBV5-1; no reliable D call. The CDR3 has 15 residues. The V end lost 0 bases, the J end lost 1 base, and 5 bases lay between the germline ends. Germline-derived CDR1 and CDR2 are SGHRS and YFSETQ. CDR3 in DNA: TGCGCCAGCAGCTTGGGACAATCTGGGGCCAACGTCCTGACTTTC. It yields the protein CASSLGQSGANVLTF.

This chain's CDR3 is CASSPDPRGSDTQYF. The CDR3 DNA reads as TGTGCCAGCAGCCCAGACCCTAGGGGATCAGATACGCAGTATTTT. V gene TRBV9 combines with J gene TRBJ2-3; TRBD1 might be the D (5 bases). The CDR3 has 15 amino acids. Germline lookup yields CDR1 SGDLS and CDR2 YYNGEE. V was shortened by 4 bases and J by 4 bases, with 16 bases between the two germline ends.

This rearrangement joins TRBV6-1 to TRBJ1-2; 7 bases map to TRBD1. Germline lookup yields CDR1 MNHNS and CDR2 SASEGT. This CDR3 spans 14 amino acids. V shed 4 bases, J shed 8 bases, and the junction held 10 bases outside the gene matches. The CDR3 region has the DNA TGTGCCAGCAGTGCGAGTCAGGGGGGCAGAGGCTACACCTTC. Translation gives CASSASQGGRGYTF.